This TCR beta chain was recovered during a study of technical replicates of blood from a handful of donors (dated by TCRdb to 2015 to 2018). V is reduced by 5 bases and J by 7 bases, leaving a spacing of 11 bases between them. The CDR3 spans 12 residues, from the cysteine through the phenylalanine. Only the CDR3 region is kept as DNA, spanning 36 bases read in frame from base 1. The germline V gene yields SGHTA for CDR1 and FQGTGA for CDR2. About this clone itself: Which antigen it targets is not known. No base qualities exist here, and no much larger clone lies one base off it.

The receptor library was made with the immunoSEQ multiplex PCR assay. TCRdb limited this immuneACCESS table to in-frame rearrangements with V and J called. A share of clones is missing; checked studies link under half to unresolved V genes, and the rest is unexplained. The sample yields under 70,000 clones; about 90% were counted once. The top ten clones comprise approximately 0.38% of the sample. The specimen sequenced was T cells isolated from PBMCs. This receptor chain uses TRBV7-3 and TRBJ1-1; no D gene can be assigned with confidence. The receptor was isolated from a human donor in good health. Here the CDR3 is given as CASSTDNGEAFF. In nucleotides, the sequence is TGTGCCAGCAGCACCGACAACGGTGAAGCTTTCTTT. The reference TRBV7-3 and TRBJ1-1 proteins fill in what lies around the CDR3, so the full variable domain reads GAGVSQTPSNKVTEKGKYVELRCDPISGHTALYWYRQSLGQGPEFLIYFQGTGAADDSGLPNDRFFAVRPEGSVSTLKIQRTERGDSAVYLCASSTDNGEAFFGQGTRLTVV.